This T cell receptor (beta chain) stems from a study of T cell responses to AZD1222 COVID-19 vaccine. General observations from the study: Dominant CD4 TCR responses targeted spike regions 160-218 and 743-854.

Germline trimming cut 7 bases from V and 4 bases from J; bases unmatched to any gene: 6. CDR1 and CDR2 (germline): SNHLY, FYNNEI. CDR3 length: 13 amino acids. Concerning this clone itself: Its specificity is not known.

Sequencing was performed with immunoSEQ multiplex PCR; in TCRdb, only in-frame clones are kept and a portion is missing. The repertoire holds some 150,000 clones, with 93% as singletons. The chain combines TRBV2 with TRBJ1-2; 7 bases fit TRBD1. This specimen consisted of peripheral blood, obtained on day 0 of MenACWY control vaccination. The receptor was isolated from an adult in good health. The CDR3 DNA reads as TGTGCCAGCAACCAGGACAGGCTCTATGGCTACACCTTC. It specifies CASNQDRLYGYTF.